This T cell receptor (beta chain) was sequenced for a study of prognosis after radiotherapy for stage I lung cancer. For the study at large: Some 12 patients had adenocarcinoma tumors, while squamous cell carcinoma tumors were found in roughly seven.

Amplicons of TCR beta CDR3 were generated from genomic DNA by two-round multiplex PCR. Primers were specific to each TRBV and TRBJ gene in first-round PCR. TCRdb used MiXCR to reprocess the multiplex PCR reads, holding one entry per CDR3 protein. This sample carries around 56,000 distinct CDR3 sequences, about 30% of them seen once, and the ten largest clones take more than 6.5%. From germline, CDR1 is MNHEY and CDR2 SVGAGI. The CDR3 has 16 amino acids. Trimming took off 6 bases at V and 0 bases at J, with 15 bases between the two ends. In the case of this clonotype: Only one base separates this from a far larger clonotype, so it likely reflects a read error.

The material was PBMCs, obtained before or after stereotactic body radiation therapy (not recorded which). The V gene is TRBV6-5, the J gene TRBJ1-5; D not certain. The origin of this receptor is a donor aged 50 or older with non-small cell lung cancer. CDR3 region: CASSIYAGNSNQPQHF. CDR3 DNA: TGTGCCAGCAGCATTTATGCGGGGAATAGCAATCAGCCCCAGCATTTT.